One T cell receptor beta chain is described in this entry. What this receptor recognizes is not known. It has no much larger one-base neighbor in the sample; base qualities were not kept. The data originate from a study of radiotherapy plus CTLA-4 blockade in lung cancer (dated by TCRdb to 2017 to 2018). Concerning the study at large: Among enrolled patients, around 18% had an objective response and 30% to 35% reached disease control. The paper as a whole reports these results and caveats: After treatment with radiotherapy and ipilimumab, TCR clones that came from tumors expanded in the peripheral blood. The strongest predictors of response were reported to be early dynamic shifts in blood T cell clones along with a rise in serum interferon-beta following radiation.

Library creation used the immunoSEQ multiplex PCR assay. In its TCRdb copy, this immuneACCESS table keeps in-frame sequences only and misses some clones. Where compared with another copy, unresolved V genes explain less than half of these, and the others have no known cause. The table for this sample lists 52,000 or so clones; roughly 79% of them were counted only once. The top ten hold 5% to 6.5% of the sample. Focal radiation therapy combined with CTLA-4 blockade (ipilimumab) was tested in patients with chemo-refractory metastatic non-small-cell lung cancer. The source of this sequence is a human donor with non-small cell lung cancer whose response to radiotherapy plus ipilimumab could not be evaluated. The input for sequencing was peripheral blood, taken from a patient treated with radiotherapy plus ipilimumab.

The DNA is as follows: TGTGCCGGAGGTGGCAGGGGACTAATGCGTAGCTCCTACGAGCAGTACTTC. Translated, this gives CAGGGRGLMRSSYEQYF. Recombination linked TRBV7-9 to TRBJ2-7; possibly the D gene is TRBD2, per 7 matching bases. The V and J ends are trimmed by 11 bases and 0 bases, leaving 26 bases between them. In the germline V gene (reference sequence), CDR1 corresponds to SEHNR and CDR2 to FQNEAQ. The CDR3, cysteine through phenylalanine, is 17 amino acids long. Here the CDR3 DNA is all that survives: 51 bases in frame from base 1.